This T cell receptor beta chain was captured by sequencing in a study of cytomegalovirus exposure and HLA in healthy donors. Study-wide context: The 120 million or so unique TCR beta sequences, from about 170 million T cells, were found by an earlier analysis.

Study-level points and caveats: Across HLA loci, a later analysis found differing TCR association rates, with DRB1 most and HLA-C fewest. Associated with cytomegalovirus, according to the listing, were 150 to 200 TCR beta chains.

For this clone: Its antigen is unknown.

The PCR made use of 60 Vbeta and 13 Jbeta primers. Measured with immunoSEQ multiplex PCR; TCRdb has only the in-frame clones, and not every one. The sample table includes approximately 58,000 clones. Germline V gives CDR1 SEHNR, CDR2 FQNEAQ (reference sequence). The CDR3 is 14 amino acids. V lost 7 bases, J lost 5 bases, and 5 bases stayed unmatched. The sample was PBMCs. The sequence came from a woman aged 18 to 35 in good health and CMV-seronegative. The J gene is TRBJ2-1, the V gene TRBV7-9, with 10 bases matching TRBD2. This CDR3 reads CASIPSGRDNEQFF. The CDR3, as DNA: TGTGCCAGCATCCCAAGCGGGAGGGACAATGAGCAGTTCTTC.